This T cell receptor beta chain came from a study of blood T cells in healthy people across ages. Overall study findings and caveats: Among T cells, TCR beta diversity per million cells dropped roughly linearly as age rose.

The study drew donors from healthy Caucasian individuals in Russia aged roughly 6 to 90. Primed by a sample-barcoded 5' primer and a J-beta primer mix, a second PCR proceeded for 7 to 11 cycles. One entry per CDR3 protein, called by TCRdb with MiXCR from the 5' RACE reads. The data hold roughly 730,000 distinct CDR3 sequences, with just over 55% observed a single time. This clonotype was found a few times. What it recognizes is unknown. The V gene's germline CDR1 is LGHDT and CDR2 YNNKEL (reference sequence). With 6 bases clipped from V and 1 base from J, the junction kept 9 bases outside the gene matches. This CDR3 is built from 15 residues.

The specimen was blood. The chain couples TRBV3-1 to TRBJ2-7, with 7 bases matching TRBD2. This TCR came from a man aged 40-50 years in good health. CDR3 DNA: TGTGCCAGCAGTAAAGAAAGCGGGGTGTCCTACGAGCAGTACTTC. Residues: CASSKESGVSYEQYF.